This record covers a single T cell receptor (beta chain). Source study methods: From reference gene primer amplification, estimates of nucleated cell counts were derived. The method was immunoSEQ multiplex PCR; TCRdb's version includes in-frame clones alone and lacks a portion of them. The D gene and trimming were derived from the DNA, and the V and J assignments and clone size from that table. The sample holds some 98,000 clones; over 70% are singletons and the top ten take around a fifth. This entry comes from a study of blood T cell repertoires in COVID-19. There are 13 residues in the CDR3. The V end was cut by 8 bases, the J end by 8 bases, with 16 bases between. CDR1 and CDR2 from the germline V gene are LNHDA and SQIVND (reference sequence).

The V gene is TRBV19, the J gene TRBJ2-1; TRBD2 might be the D (6 bases). The receptor's source is a human donor in a cohort sampled during active COVID-19. Input material: peripheral blood. Here the CDR3 reads CASGSLAGDEQFF. CDR3 DNA: TGTGCCAGTGGGTCACTAGCAGGCGATGAGCAGTTCTTC.